Given below is one T cell receptor beta chain in context. Trimming shortened V by 0 bases and J by 7 bases, and 14 bases separated the two germline ends. CDR1 SGHRS and CDR2 YFSETQ come from the germline V gene. The CDR3 runs 14 residues. The sample belongs to a study of shared clonotypes between healthy human individuals. TCRdb's table, derived via immunoSEQ multiplex PCR, lists solely in-frame clones and lacks some. Here the sample spans a few million clones, approximately 93% being singletons. The sequenced material came from naive CD4+ T cells from PBMCs. Noted subset: CD45RA+ positively selected. The TCR originated in a man in his late teens or twenties in good health. Some clones in this sample may be carry-over from other donors' samples. This rearrangement joins TRBV5-1 to TRBJ2-7; D unclear. CDR3 residues: CASSLGQPKGEQYF. The CDR3 DNA is TGCGCCAGCAGCTTGGGGCAGCCAAAAGGGGAGCAGTACTTC.